The 30 T cell receptor beta chains in this list originate from one sample, sequenced in a study of cytomegalovirus exposure and HLA in healthy donors. 60 Vbeta and 13 Jbeta primers were used in PCR. Sequencing was performed with immunoSEQ multiplex PCR; in TCRdb, only in-frame clones are kept and a portion is missing. The sample has 70,000 to 90,000 clones; around 70% are singletons. The sample comprised PBMCs. The source of these receptors is a man aged 35 to 55 in good health and CMV-seropositive.

The CDR3 is CASSIQGYEQYF. The CDR3 region has the DNA TGCGCCAGCAGCATACAGGGGTACGAGCAGTACTTC. The chain carries TRBV5-1 and TRBJ2-7; TRBD1 matches 7 bases. V lost 4 bases to trimming and J lost 4 bases; unmatched junction nucleotides: 2. The CDR3 consists of 12 residues. Germline V gene sequence: CDR1 SGHRS, CDR2 YFSETQ.

The V call is TRBV18, the J call TRBJ1-1; D uncertain. The CDR3 spans 12 residues. Germline V gene data show CDR1 as KGHSH and CDR2 as LQKENI. V lost 6 bases and J lost 5, with 10 bases in between. The CDR3 region is CASSREWTEAFF. The CDR3 bases are TGTGCCAGCTCCCGGGAGTGGACTGAAGCTTTCTTT.

For this clone: One end of the junction varies from germline; a read error may be responsible. This chain links TRBV7-7 with TRBJ2-3; 7 bases are shared with TRBD1. CDR1 and CDR2 (germline): SSHAT, FNYEAQ (reference sequence). This CDR3 has 14 residues. Here the CDR3 reads CASSPGQAADTQYF. The CDR3 nucleotides are TGTGCTAGCAGCCCCGGACAGGCTGCAGATACGCAGTATTTT.

The chain is built from TRBV6-4 and TRBJ1-5; D remains unclear. Trimming left V 5 bases short and J 4 bases short, with 9 bases between. The V gene's germline CDR1 is MRHNA and CDR2 SNTAGT. CDR3 size: 13 residues. This CDR3 reads CASSKEENQPQHF. CDR3 coding DNA: TGTGCCAGCAGTAAAGAGGAGAATCAGCCCCAGCATTTT.

The chain employs TRBV6-1 and TRBJ1-6, with D hard to call. Trimming removed 7 bases at V and 0 bases at J, with 16 bases between. This CDR3 has 17 amino acids. Germline CDR1 and CDR2: MNHNS and SASEGT. The CDR3 coding sequence is TGTGCCAGCAATGAGCCAGGACTGAGCTCCTATAATTCACCCCTCCACTTT. Its translation: CASNEPGLSSYNSPLHF.

V usage is TRBV6-1 and J usage is TRBJ1-5; 7 nucleotides agree with TRBD1. The V and J ends lost 6 bases and 4 bases, in that order; junction bases with no gene match: 3. The CDR3 extends over 13 amino acids. Germline CDR1 is MNHNS and CDR2 is SASEGT. CDR3 sequence reads: CASRPDRNQPQHF. Written as DNA, the CDR3 is TGTGCCAGCAGGCCGGACAGGAATCAGCCCCAGCATTTT.

J is TRBJ2-2 and V is TRBV7-3; tentative D call: TRBD2 (7 bases). The V gene's germline CDR1 is SGHTA and CDR2 FQGTGA. The CDR3 totals 18 residues. The ends were cut back, 5 bases at V and 1 base at J, with 20 bases in the middle. The CDR3 sequence is CASSAGWLGGQNTGELFF. Here the CDR3 DNA reads TGTGCCAGCAGCGCGGGGTGGTTGGGGGGGCAGAACACCGGGGAGCTGTTTTTT.

The chain recombines TRBV5-6 with TRBJ1-1; D remains unclear. The CDR3 length is 17 residues. Trimming shortened V by 1 base and J by 5 bases, and 21 bases separated the two germline ends. The germline CDR1 and CDR2 sequences are SGHDT and YYEEEE. The CDR3 nucleotides read TGTGCCAGCAGCTTGAGTGGTAGAGAGTACTCGGGAACTGAAGCTTTCTTT. This translates into CASSLSGREYSGTEAFF.

In DNA, the CDR3 is TGTGCCAGCAGCTCAGACGGGACAGGCCGGCCCCAGCATTTT. It encodes CASSSDGTGRPQHF. The V gene is TRBV5-8, the J gene TRBJ1-5; 8 bases are a match to TRBD1. In germline, CDR1 is SGHTS, CDR2 YDEGEE. The junction had 8 bases not matched to a gene; V was cut back by 3 bases and J by 9 bases. CDR3 size: 14 residues.

The CDR3 reads CASSLDSSSNQPQHF. CDR3 sequence (DNA): TGCGCCAGCAGCTTGGACAGCTCTAGCAATCAGCCCCAGCATTTT. The J gene is TRBJ1-5, the V gene TRBV5-1; D is unclear. Per the germline V gene, CDR1 is SGHRS and CDR2 is YFSETQ. This CDR3 has 15 residues. V lost 0 bases, J lost 0 bases, and 7 bases lay in between.

The chain uses TRBV28 and TRBJ1-1, with TRBD1 as a possible D gene (5 bases). This CDR3 is built from 15 residues. Germline CDR1 MDHEN, CDR2 SYDVKM. The V end was cut by 6 bases, the J end by 5 bases, with 19 bases between. CDR3 coding DNA: TGTGCCAGCAGGGAGAACGGCAGGGTTGGGACTGAAGCTTTCTTT. Amino acids: CASRENGRVGTEAFF.

The chain uses TRBV19 and TRBJ2-3, with TRBD2 matching 13 bases. Germline values: CDR1 LNHDA, CDR2 SQIVND (reference sequence). The CDR3 length is 17 residues. Trimming removed 5 bases from V and 0 bases from J; junction bases left unmatched: 5. This CDR3 reads CASSPGTSGASTDTQYF. The CDR3 DNA is TGTGCCAGTAGTCCAGGGACTAGCGGGGCGAGCACAGATACGCAGTATTTT.

A few counts support this clone. The V and J genes are TRBV7-8 and TRBJ1-1; TRBD1 aligns across 7 bases. V was pared by 5 bases and J by 11 bases, with 20 bases of the junction left unmatched. The germline CDR1 and CDR2 sequences are SGHVS and FQNEAQ. There are 16 residues in the CDR3. As DNA, the CDR3 is TGTGCCAGCAGCAGACAGGGCCCCGGTGTCACCCGCCCGGCTTTCTTT. Amino acids: CASSRQGPGVTRPAFF.

About this clone itself: Other DNA sequences in the sample encode the same CDR3. V gene TRBV7-8 combines with J gene TRBJ1-6; D gene unclear. In germline, CDR1 is SGHVS, CDR2 FQNEAQ. Trimming stripped 0 bases from V and 4 bases from J, with 7 bases between. The length of the CDR3 is 15 residues. The chain's CDR3 is CASSLAWQYNSPLHF. Here the CDR3 DNA reads TGTGCCAGCAGCTTAGCGTGGCAGTATAATTCACCCCTCCACTTT. Full variable domain (remainder filled in from reference TRBV7-8 and TRBJ1-6): GAGVSQSPRYKVAKRGQDVALRCDPISGHVSLFWYQQALGQGPEFLTYFQNEAQLDKSGLPSDRFFAERPEGSVSTLKIQRTQQEDSAVYLCASSLAWQYNSPLHFGNGTRLTVT.

This sequence joins TRBV10-3 and TRBJ1-1, with 7 bases fitting TRBD1. Germline CDR1 reads ENHRY; CDR2 reads SYGVKD. The CDR3 consists of 14 residues. V was pared by 6 bases and J by 4 bases, with 8 bases of the junction left unmatched. CDR3 protein: CAISGTGVGTEAFF. As DNA, the CDR3 is TGTGCCATCAGCGGAACAGGGGTGGGCACTGAAGCTTTCTTT.

This clone was counted once. CDR3 nucleotides: TGTGCCAGCTCACCGGGCCCCGCGGGGGAGCAGTACTTC. Translated: CASSPGPAGEQYF. The chain couples TRBV18 to TRBJ2-7, with a weak D call TRBD2 (6 bases). Germline V CDR1 and CDR2: KGHSH, LQKENI. Trimming removed 3 bases from V and 7 bases from J, with 13 bases in between. The CDR3 covers 13 residues.

The chain uses TRBV29-1 and TRBJ2-2, with D unclear. The CDR3 consists of 11 residues. Germline V gives CDR1 SQVTM, CDR2 ANQGSEA. With 3 bases removed from V and 6 bases from J, the gap between germline ends came to 5 bases. CDR3 sequence reads: CSVDTAGELFF. CDR3 coding DNA: TGCAGCGTTGACACGGCCGGGGAGCTGTTTTTT.

The rearrangement uses TRBV7-8 and TRBJ2-1; D may be TRBD2 (7 bases). CDR3 length equals 15 residues. Deletions cut 1 base from V and 6 bases from J, with 13 bases between. CDR1 and CDR2 (germline): SGHVS, FQNEAQ. The CDR3 DNA reads as TGTGCCAGCAGCTTAGGAGGGGGGGCCCTCAATGAGCAGTTCTTC. The encoded protein is CASSLGGGALNEQFF.

The chain joins TRBV7-9 to TRBJ2-5; 14 nucleotides line up with TRBD2. The CDR3 sequence is 16 residues long. CDR1 SEHNR and CDR2 FQNEAQ come from the germline V gene (reference sequence). The trim removed 4 bases at V and 5 bases at J, leaving 6 bases unmatched. CDR3 residues: CASSSTTSGGVETQYF. DNA of the CDR3: TGTGCCAGCAGCTCGACGACTAGCGGGGGGGTGGAGACCCAGTACTTC.

The V call is TRBV5-1, the J call TRBJ2-5; 8 bases are shared with TRBD2. J lost 1 base, V lost 4 bases, and 3 bases had no gene match. This CDR3 region has 14 residues. Germline loops: CDR1 SGHRS, CDR2 YFSETQ. Here the CDR3 reads CASSKGTSQETQYF. Here the CDR3 DNA reads TGCGCCAGCAGCAAGGGGACTAGCCAAGAGACCCAGTACTTC.

The CDR3 here is CASSQEDRDGGGYTF. The CDR3 region has the DNA TGCGCCAGCAGCCAAGAGGACAGGGACGGCGGTGGCTACACCTTC. The chain uses TRBV4-3 and TRBJ1-2; 8 bases agree with TRBD1. CDR1 is LGHNA, CDR2 YSLEER, per germline. This CDR3 is built from 15 residues. J gave up 7 bases and V 0 bases, and 7 bases lay outside the gene matches.

The chain couples TRBV7-3 to TRBJ1-1, with D perhaps matching TRBD1 (5 bases). V lost 4 bases to trimming and J lost 5 bases, with 11 bases between them. Germline lookup yields CDR1 SGHTA and CDR2 FQGTGA. CDR3 length equals 13 residues. In DNA, the CDR3 is TGTGCCAGCAGCTCAGGGTATGGTACTGAAGCTTTCTTT. Protein sequence: CASSSGYGTEAFF.

V is TRBV28 and J is TRBJ2-2; 9 nucleotides match TRBD1. The CDR3 spans 13 residues. V shed 9 bases and J 4 bases; nucleotides not matched to a gene: 3. Germline V CDR1 and CDR2: MDHEN, SYDVKM. CDR3 DNA: TGTGCCAGTAGACAGGGGGGCACCGGGGAGCTGTTTTTT. Its translation is CASRQGGTGELFF.

The chain joins TRBV29-1 to TRBJ1-2, with D possibly being TRBD1 (5 bases). Per the germline V gene, CDR1 is SQVTM and CDR2 is ANQGSEA. V was pared by 0 bases and J by 7 bases, with 12 bases between. The CDR3 spans 13 residues. Written as DNA, the CDR3 is TGCAGCGTTGAAGAGGACATCCAGAGTGGCTACACCTTC. Translating gives CSVEEDIQSGYTF.

The V and J genes are TRBV9 and TRBJ2-7; 8 bases are a match to TRBD2. V lost 2 bases, J lost 3 bases, and 10 bases stayed unmatched. This CDR3 contains 16 residues. Germline CDR1 SGDLS, CDR2 YYNGEE. The CDR3 bases are TGTGCCAGCAGCGTGGCGAGCGGGGGACCCTACTACGAGCAGTACTTC. Translating gives CASSVASGGPYYEQYF.

The J gene is TRBJ1-2, the V gene TRBV15, with a weak D call TRBD1 (6 bases). With 3 bases removed from V and 0 bases from J, the gap between germline ends came to 8 bases. CDR1 LNHNV and CDR2 YYDKDF come from the germline V gene (reference sequence). This CDR3 region has 14 residues. The CDR3 sequence: CATSSRTANYGYTF. The CDR3 DNA is TGTGCCACCAGCAGCAGGACAGCTAACTATGGCTACACCTTC.

The CDR3 here is CASRLSPSGTDTQYF. CDR3 nucleotide sequence: TGTGCCAGCAGGTTATCCCCCTCGGGGACAGATACGCAGTATTTT. The chain couples TRBV7-2 to TRBJ2-3; perhaps TRBD2 as D (5 bases). The germline gives CDR1 SGHTA, CDR2 FQGNSA. Trimming shortened V by 6 bases and J by 3 bases, and 16 bases separated the two germline ends. The CDR3 spans 15 residues.

This clone was counted a single time. The J gene is TRBJ2-5, the V gene TRBV6-5, with D possibly being TRBD1 (5 bases). The DNA end lines up better with TRBJ2-7; the J call may be wrong. From germline, CDR1 is MNHEY and CDR2 SVGAGI. The CDR3 sequence is 12 residues long. The CDR3 loop is CASSSDSYEQYF. CDR3 coding DNA: TGTGCCAGCAGCTCTGACAGCTACGAGCAGTACTTC.

The chain links TRBV5-1 to TRBJ2-1; a possible D gene is TRBD2 (6 bases). Germline loops: CDR1 SGHRS, CDR2 YFSETQ. Trimming took 2 bases from V and 8 from J, leaving 17 bases between them. The CDR3 is made up of 15 amino acids. The CDR3, as DNA: TGCGCCAGCAGCTTCGGGACCACTCGCGGGGATGAGCAGTTCTTC. Residues: CASSFGTTRGDEQFF.

The V and J genes are TRBV6-5 and TRBJ1-2, with a tentative D call TRBD1 (5 bases). The germline V and J ends were trimmed by 6 bases and 8 bases, with 16 bases remaining between them. The germline V gene encodes CDR1 MNHEY and CDR2 SVGAGI. The CDR3 extends over 13 amino acids. CDR3 protein: CASRRQQDSGYTF. The CDR3, as DNA: TGTGCCAGCAGACGCCAACAGGATTCGGGCTACACCTTC.